The next 30 T cell receptor beta chains were all read from a single sample in a study of blood T cell repertoires in COVID-19. The assay was immunoSEQ multiplex PCR, and TCRdb's table has in-frame clones only and misses some. The repertoire consists of hundreds of thousands of clones, with 87% occurring once and the leading ten covering about 8.9%. Sequencing was done on a sample of PBMCs or T cells enriched from blood (not recorded which). The receptors stem from a woman aged 18-29 years who had recovered from COVID-19.

CDR3 nucleotide sequence: TGTGCCAGCAGCCAATACAGGGATGGTAACTATGGCTACACCTTC. Amino acids: CASSQYRDGNYGYTF. This chain links TRBV7-9 with TRBJ1-2; a possible D gene is TRBD1 (6 bases). Germline V lookup: CDR1 SEHNR, CDR2 FQNEAQ (reference sequence). This CDR3 comprises 15 residues. Deletions cut 5 bases from V and 1 base from J, with 14 bases between.

The V and J genes are TRBV6-2 or TRBV6-3 and TRBJ1-2; D is uncertain. The CDR3 covers 15 residues. The germline gives CDR1 MNHEY, CDR2 SVGEGT. Trimming left V 4 bases short and J 2 bases short, with 14 bases between. DNA of the CDR3: TGTGCCAGCAGTTTAAACAGAAATCCCAACTATGGCTACACCTTC. This encodes CASSLNRNPNYGYTF.

The rearrangement links TRBV7-2 to TRBJ1-2, with D perhaps TRBD1 (6 bases). In germline, CDR1 is SGHTA, CDR2 FQGNSA. The length of the CDR3 is 16 residues. V was pared by 6 bases and J by 3 bases, with 20 bases between. The CDR3 here is CASSLISQDRYYGYTF. CDR3 in DNA: TGTGCCAGCAGTTTAATCTCCCAGGACAGATACTATGGCTACACCTTC.

V gene TRBV29-1 combines with J gene TRBJ1-1; 9 bases are a match to TRBD1. Trimming at V came to 7 bases and at J to 6 bases, leaving 9 bases not matched to a gene. CDR1 and CDR2 from the germline V gene are SQVTM and ANQGSEA. The CDR3 has 13 amino acids. CDR3 sequence reads: CSGGQGRGAEAFF. The CDR3 bases are TGCAGCGGCGGACAGGGGCGGGGGGCTGAAGCTTTCTTT.

The chain has TRBV18 and TRBJ2-3, with D unclear. The CDR3 covers 14 residues. Trimming stripped 3 bases from V and 2 bases from J, with 9 bases between. Germline-derived CDR1 and CDR2 are KGHSH and LQKENI. Here the CDR3 DNA reads TGTGCCAGCTCACCTTCTGCAGACACAGATACGCAGTATTTT. Its protein product is CASSPSADTDTQYF.

This chain uses TRBV4-3 with TRBJ1-1; 8 bases map to TRBD1. Germline V gene data show CDR1 as LGHNA and CDR2 as YSLEER. V was clipped by 2 bases and J by 3 bases; unmatched bases: 5. The CDR3 extends over 15 amino acids. Here the CDR3 reads CASSQRGQGDTEAFF. The CDR3 DNA reads as TGCGCCAGCAGCCAACGAGGACAGGGCGACACTGAAGCTTTCTTT.

The chain employs TRBV7-6 and TRBJ2-5, with D possibly matching TRBD1 (8 bases). The CDR3 consists of 14 residues. Germline V gives CDR1 SGHVS, CDR2 FNYEAQ. The germline V and J ends were trimmed by 2 bases and 6 bases, with 13 bases remaining between them. The CDR3 DNA sequence: TGTGCCAGCAGCTTAAAACAGGGGGGGAAGACCCAGTACTTC. The encoded protein is CASSLKQGGKTQYF.

The gene calls are TRBV28 and TRBJ1-5, with TRBD1 identical over 8 bases. This CDR3 region has 21 residues. Germline V gene lookup returns CDR1 MDHEN and CDR2 SYDVKM. V lost 1 base to trimming and J lost 1 base; unmatched junction nucleotides: 18. The CDR3, as DNA: TGTGCCAGCAGTTTATTTAGGTGGTCGGACAGGGTGGATTTGAGCAATCAGCCCCAGCATTTT. Translating gives CASSLFRWSDRVDLSNQPQHF.

The V call is TRBV7-3, the J call TRBJ1-1; 7 positions match TRBD1. CDR3 length: 17 amino acids. Per the germline V gene, CDR1 is SGHTA and CDR2 is FQGTGA. V gave up 1 base and J gave up 1 base; unmatched junction bases: 9. CDR3 region: CASSLSSTGTENTEAFF. CDR3 DNA sequence: TGTGCCAGCAGCTTAAGTTCCACCGGGACAGAGAACACTGAAGCTTTCTTT.

The genes are TRBV10-1 and TRBJ1-1; D gene ambiguous. The germline V gene has CDR1 WNHNN and CDR2 SYGVQD (reference sequence). Trimming took off 7 bases at V and 2 bases at J, with 11 bases between the two ends. The CDR3 has 13 residues. The CDR3 here is CASKRAENTEAFF. The CDR3 region has the DNA TGCGCCAGCAAGAGGGCGGAAAACACTGAAGCTTTCTTT.

V usage is TRBV6-5 and J usage is TRBJ1-1; 8 bases match TRBD1. CDR1 and CDR2 (germline): MNHEY, SVGAGI. V dropped 6 bases and J dropped 3; count of bases not matched to a gene: 9. This CDR3 is 15 amino acids long. CDR3 sequence: CASSNKDRGHTEAFF. Written as DNA, the CDR3 is TGTGCCAGCAGCAACAAAGACAGGGGTCACACTGAAGCTTTCTTT.

The chain recombines TRBV12-3 or TRBV12-4 with TRBJ1-1, with unresolved D. The CDR3 sequence is 11 residues long. Deletions cut 4 bases from V and 11 bases from J, with 11 bases between. Written as DNA, the CDR3 is TGTGCCAGCAGTTACGGGGAGGGTGCTTTCTTT. It encodes CASSYGEGAFF.

CDR3 loop: CASSLPDSFYGYTF. CDR3 nucleotide sequence: TGCGCCAGCAGCTTGCCCGACAGTTTCTATGGCTACACCTTC. This chain connects TRBV5-1 to TRBJ1-2, with D perhaps TRBD1 (5 bases). Trimming shortened V by 1 base and J by 4 bases, and 11 bases separated the two germline ends. The CDR3 extends over 14 amino acids. Germline loops: CDR1 SGHRS, CDR2 YFSETQ.

The V gene is TRBV6-2 or TRBV6-3, the J gene TRBJ1-5; a possible D gene is TRBD1 (6 bases). The CDR3 has 16 amino acids. Germline assignment: CDR1 MNHEY and CDR2 SVGEGT. With 5 bases removed from V and 6 bases from J, the gap between germline ends came to 20 bases. The CDR3 is CASSIGRTGTAQPQHF. CDR3 nucleotide sequence: TGTGCCAGCAGTATCGGGCGTACAGGGACGGCTCAGCCCCAGCATTTT.

The chain's CDR3 is CASSQEVSRSGNGYTF. CDR3 sequence (DNA): TGTGCCAGCAGCCAAGAAGTGTCACGGTCCGGGAATGGCTACACCTTC. The chain links TRBV3-1 (or the pseudogene TRBV3-2) to TRBJ1-2; D not resolved. This CDR3 spans 16 amino acids. The V end lost 0 bases, the J end lost 6 bases, and 17 bases lay between the germline ends. Germline lookup yields CDR1 LGHDT and CDR2 YNNKEL (reference sequence).

V and J are TRBV10-3 and TRBJ1-2; unclear D gene. The V end was cut by 4 bases, the J end by 8 bases, with 8 bases between. This CDR3 comprises 11 residues. In germline, CDR1 is ENHRY, CDR2 SYGVKD. CDR3 nucleotide sequence: TGTGCCATCAGTGCCTCGGAGGGCTACACCTTC. Protein product: CAISASEGYTF.

This clone was detected only once. The chain couples TRBV6-5 to TRBJ1-3, with D tentatively TRBD1 (6 bases). Trimming stripped 7 bases from V and 0 bases from J, with 10 bases between. The germline gives CDR1 MNHEY, CDR2 SVGAGI. The CDR3 totals 14 residues. The CDR3 DNA reads TGTGCCAGCACCACAGGGAACTCTGGAAACACCATATATTTT. This gives the protein CASTTGNSGNTIYF.

This chain links TRBV6-5 with TRBJ2-7; 7 bases fit TRBD1. CDR1 is MNHEY, CDR2 SVGAGI, per germline. Trimming removed 8 bases from V and 6 bases from J; junction bases left unmatched: 10. This CDR3 is 13 amino acids long. CDR3 amino acids: CASSTDRESEQYF. CDR3 DNA: TGTGCCAGCTCTACTGACAGGGAAAGCGAGCAGTACTTC.

The chain links TRBV5-3 to TRBJ1-5; no firm D call. TRBV5-3 is an ORF, and what it does is uncertain. The CDR3 contains 15 residues. V lost 4 bases, J lost 2 bases, and 13 bases lay in between. CDR3 DNA: TGTGCCAGAAGCGAGGGCCACCCTGGCAATCAGCCCCAGCATTTT. This encodes CARSEGHPGNQPQHF.

The chain links TRBV6-5 to TRBJ1-2, with a tentative D call TRBD1 (6 bases). Trimming shortened V by 2 bases and J by 8 bases, and 12 bases separated the two germline ends. CDR1 MNHEY and CDR2 SVGAGI come from the germline V gene. The CDR3 consists of 13 residues. The CDR3 region has the DNA TGTGCCAGCAGTTACGAAGGACAGTCGGGCTACACCTTC. Translation: CASSYEGQSGYTF.

V usage is TRBV5-6 and J usage is TRBJ1-1; a weak D match, TRBD1 (5 bases). CDR3 length equals 15 residues. The V gene lost 1 base and the J gene lost 5 bases, with 15 bases spanning the gap. CDR1 is SGHDT and CDR2 is YYEEEE in the germline V gene. The CDR3 protein is CASSLTQAPTTEAFF. The CDR3 coding sequence is TGTGCCAGCAGCTTGACACAGGCCCCAACAACTGAAGCTTTCTTT. The full variable domain, with the rest looked up from reference TRBV5-6 and TRBJ1-1, is DAGVTQSPTHLIKTRGQQVTLRCSPKSGHDTVSWYQQALGQGPQFIFQYYEEEERQRGNFPDRFSGHQFPNYSSELNVNALLLGDSALYLCASSLTQAPTTEAFFGQGTRLTVV.

V is TRBV6-6 and J is TRBJ1-5; 7 bases map to TRBD1. Germline CDR1 MNHNY, CDR2 SVGAGI (reference sequence). J gave up 5 bases and V 2 bases, and 6 bases lay outside the gene matches. CDR3 length: 15 amino acids. The CDR3 region is CASSYLRQGDQPQHF. CDR3 DNA sequence: TGTGCCAGCAGTTACCTTCGACAGGGAGATCAGCCCCAGCATTTT.

The V and J genes are TRBV7-2 and TRBJ2-7; D uncertain. CDR3 length equals 16 residues. V was clipped by 0 bases and J by 1 base, with 13 bases between them. Germline V gene sequence: CDR1 SGHTA, CDR2 FQGNSA. CDR3 DNA sequence: TGTGCCAGCAGCTTAGCCGGTGTGAGGCTATCCTACGAGCAGTACTTC. Its translation: CASSLAGVRLSYEQYF.

The gene calls are TRBV28 and TRBJ1-1, with D possibly matching TRBD1 (5 bases). The germline gives CDR1 MDHEN, CDR2 SYDVKM. Trimming removed 4 bases from V and 1 base from J, with 13 bases in between. The CDR3 is 15 amino acids. For the CDR3, the DNA is TGTGCCAGCAGTTATCTCACAGGAGCGAACACTGAAGCTTTCTTT. Residues: CASSYLTGANTEAFF.

V usage is TRBV9 and J usage is TRBJ1-6, with unresolved D. Deletions cut 0 bases from V and 6 bases from J, with 7 bases between. Germline V gene lookup returns CDR1 SGDLS and CDR2 YYNGEE. This CDR3 region has 14 residues. In DNA form, the CDR3 reads TGTGCCAGCAGCGTAGTAGGGAGTAATTCACCCCTCCACTTT. Its translation: CASSVVGSNSPLHF.

The genes are TRBV7-2 and TRBJ1-5; maybe TRBD1 (5 bases). Germline CDR1 is SGHTA and CDR2 is FQGNSA. This CDR3 has 15 amino acids. The germline V and J ends were trimmed by 4 bases and 7 bases, with 17 bases remaining between them. The CDR3 DNA sequence: TGTGCCAGCAGCTCCGGCAGGGCAGCAGGGCAGCCCCAGCATTTT. It encodes CASSSGRAAGQPQHF.

This clone came up a few times. The chain recombines TRBV25-1 with TRBJ1-1; 7 bases align to TRBD1. CDR1 and CDR2 (germline): MGHDK, SYGVNS. CDR3 length: 15 residues. V dropped 3 bases and J dropped 5; count of bases not matched to a gene: 9. CDR3 region: CASSELRQGRTEAFF. The CDR3, as DNA: TGTGCCAGCAGTGAGTTGAGACAGGGTCGGACTGAAGCTTTCTTT.

The rearrangement uses TRBV7-2 and TRBJ1-2; TRBD1 might be the D (5 bases). The CDR3 consists of 15 residues. Germline assignment: CDR1 SGHTA and CDR2 FQGNSA. The V gene lost 1 base and the J gene lost 3 bases, with 12 bases spanning the gap. CDR3 loop: CASSLVQAVYYGYTF. The CDR3 DNA sequence: TGTGCCAGCAGCTTAGTACAGGCGGTGTACTATGGCTACACCTTC.

V and J are TRBV5-4 and TRBJ2-1, with 8 bases fitting TRBD2. This CDR3 is 16 amino acids long. Germline CDR1 SGHNT, CDR2 YYREEE (reference sequence). After removal of 0 bases from V and 7 bases from J, the junction contained 9 bases not matched to a gene. DNA of the CDR3: TGTGCCAGCAGCTTGGATGCCTCCCGGGGGGGGAATGAGCAGTTCTTC. Translated: CASSLDASRGGNEQFF.

The chain employs TRBV2 and TRBJ2-7; 7 bases match TRBD2. The CDR3 consists of 12 residues. V trimming: 7 bases; J trimming: 4 bases; junction bases outside the gene matches: 4. Germline V lookup: CDR1 SNHLY, CDR2 FYNNEI. CDR3 sequence: CASIPAGYEQYF. The CDR3 nucleotides read TGTGCCAGCATCCCAGCGGGATACGAGCAGTACTTC.